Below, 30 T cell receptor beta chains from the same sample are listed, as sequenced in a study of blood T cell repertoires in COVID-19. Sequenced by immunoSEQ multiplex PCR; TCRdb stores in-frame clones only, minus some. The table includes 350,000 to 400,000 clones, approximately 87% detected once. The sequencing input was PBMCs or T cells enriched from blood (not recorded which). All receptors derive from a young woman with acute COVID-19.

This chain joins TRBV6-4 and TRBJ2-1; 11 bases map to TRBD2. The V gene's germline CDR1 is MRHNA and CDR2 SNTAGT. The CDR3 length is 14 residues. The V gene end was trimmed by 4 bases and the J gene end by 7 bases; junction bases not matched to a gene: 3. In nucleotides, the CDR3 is TGTGCCAGCAGTGGCCTAGCGGGGGGTAATGAGCAGTTCTTC. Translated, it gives CASSGLAGGNEQFF.

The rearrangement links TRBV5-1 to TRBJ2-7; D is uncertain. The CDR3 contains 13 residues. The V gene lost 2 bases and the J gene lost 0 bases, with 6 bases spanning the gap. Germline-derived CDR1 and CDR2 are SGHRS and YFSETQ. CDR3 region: CASSFSNSYEQYF. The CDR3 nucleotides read TGCGCCAGCAGCTTTTCCAACTCCTACGAGCAGTACTTC.

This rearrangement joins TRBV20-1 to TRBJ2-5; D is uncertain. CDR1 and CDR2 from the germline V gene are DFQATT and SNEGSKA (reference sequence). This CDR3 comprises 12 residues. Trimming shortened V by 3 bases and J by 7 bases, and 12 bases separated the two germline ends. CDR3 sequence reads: CSASRLDGTQYF. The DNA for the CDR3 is TGCAGTGCTAGTCGGCTAGATGGGACCCAGTACTTC.

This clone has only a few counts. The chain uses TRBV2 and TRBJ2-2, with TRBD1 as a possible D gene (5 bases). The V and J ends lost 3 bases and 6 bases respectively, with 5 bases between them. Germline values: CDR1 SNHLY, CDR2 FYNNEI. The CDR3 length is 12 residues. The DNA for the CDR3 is TGTGCCAGCAGTGACAGGGCCGGGGAGCTGTTTTTT. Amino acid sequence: CASSDRAGELFF.

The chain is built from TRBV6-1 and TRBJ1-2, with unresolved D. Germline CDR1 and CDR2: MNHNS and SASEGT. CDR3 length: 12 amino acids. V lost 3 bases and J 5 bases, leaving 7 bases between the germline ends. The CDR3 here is CASSDRQYGYTF. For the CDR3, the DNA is TGTGCCAGCAGTGACAGGCAGTATGGCTACACCTTC.

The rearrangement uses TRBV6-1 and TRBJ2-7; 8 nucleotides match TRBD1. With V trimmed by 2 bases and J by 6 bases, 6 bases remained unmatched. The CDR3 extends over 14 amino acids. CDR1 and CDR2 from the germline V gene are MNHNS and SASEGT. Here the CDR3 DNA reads TGTGCCAGCAGTGAACCCAGGGGGCGGAGCGAGCAGTACTTC. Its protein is CASSEPRGRSEQYF.

The CDR3 is CASRNRASNYGYTF. The CDR3 DNA reads as TGTGCCAGCAGGAACAGGGCTTCTAACTATGGCTACACCTTC. The V call is TRBV3-1 (or the pseudogene TRBV3-2), the J call TRBJ1-2; TRBD1 might be the D (6 bases). Trimming cost V 6 bases and J 0 bases, with 11 bases left between them. This CDR3 spans 14 amino acids. Germline V gene lookup returns CDR1 LGHDT and CDR2 YNNKEL (reference sequence).

The CDR3, as DNA: TGTGCCAGCAGTGACAGAGGGACAGGGGTCACAGATACGCAGTATTTT. This codes for CASSDRGTGVTDTQYF. V usage is TRBV6-4 and J usage is TRBJ2-3, with 10 bases that match TRBD1. Germline V gives CDR1 MRHNA, CDR2 SNTAGT. CDR3 length: 16 amino acids. V was clipped by 2 bases and J by 2 bases; unmatched bases: 4.

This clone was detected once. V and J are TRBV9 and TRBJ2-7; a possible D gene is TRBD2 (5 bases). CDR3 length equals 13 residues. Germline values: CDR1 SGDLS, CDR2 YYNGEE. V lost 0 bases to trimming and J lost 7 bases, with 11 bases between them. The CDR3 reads CASSVGGLKEQYF. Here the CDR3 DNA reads TGTGCCAGCAGCGTAGGAGGGTTGAAGGAGCAGTACTTC.

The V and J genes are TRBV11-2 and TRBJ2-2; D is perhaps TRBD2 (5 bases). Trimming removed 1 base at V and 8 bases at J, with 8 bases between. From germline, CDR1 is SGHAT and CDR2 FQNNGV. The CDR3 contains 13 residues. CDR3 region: CASSLGGLGELFF. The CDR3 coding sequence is TGTGCCAGCAGCTTAGGAGGGTTAGGGGAGCTGTTTTTT.

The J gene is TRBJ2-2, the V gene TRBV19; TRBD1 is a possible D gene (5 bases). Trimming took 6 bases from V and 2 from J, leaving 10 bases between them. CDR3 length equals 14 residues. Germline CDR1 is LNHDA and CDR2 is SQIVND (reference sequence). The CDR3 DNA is TGTGCCAGTAGCGTACAGGCTAACACCGGGGAGCTGTTTTTT. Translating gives CASSVQANTGELFF.

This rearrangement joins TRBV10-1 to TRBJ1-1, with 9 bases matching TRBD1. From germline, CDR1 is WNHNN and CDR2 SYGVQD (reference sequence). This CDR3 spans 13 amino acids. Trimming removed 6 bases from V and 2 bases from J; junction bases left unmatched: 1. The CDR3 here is CASRTGGNTEAFF. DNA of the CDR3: TGCGCCAGCAGGACAGGGGGAAACACTGAAGCTTTCTTT.

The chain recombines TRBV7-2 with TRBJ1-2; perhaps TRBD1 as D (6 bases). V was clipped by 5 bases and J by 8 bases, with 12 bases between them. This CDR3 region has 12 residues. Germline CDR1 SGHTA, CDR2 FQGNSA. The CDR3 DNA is TGTGCCAGCAGCCCTAAGACAGGAGGCTACACCTTC. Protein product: CASSPKTGGYTF.

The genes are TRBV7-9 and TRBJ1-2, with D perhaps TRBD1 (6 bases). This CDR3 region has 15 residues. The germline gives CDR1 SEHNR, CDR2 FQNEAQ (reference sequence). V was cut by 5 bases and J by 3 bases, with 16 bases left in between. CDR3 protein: CASSAKGTFHYGYTF. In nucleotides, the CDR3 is TGTGCCAGCAGCGCTAAAGGGACATTTCACTATGGCTACACCTTC.

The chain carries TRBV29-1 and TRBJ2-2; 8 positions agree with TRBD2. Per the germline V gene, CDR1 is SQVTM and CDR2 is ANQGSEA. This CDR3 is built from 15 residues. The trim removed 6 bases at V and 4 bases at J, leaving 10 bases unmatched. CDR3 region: CSVYERGGRTGELFF. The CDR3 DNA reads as TGCAGCGTCTACGAACGGGGGGGCCGCACCGGGGAGCTGTTTTTT.

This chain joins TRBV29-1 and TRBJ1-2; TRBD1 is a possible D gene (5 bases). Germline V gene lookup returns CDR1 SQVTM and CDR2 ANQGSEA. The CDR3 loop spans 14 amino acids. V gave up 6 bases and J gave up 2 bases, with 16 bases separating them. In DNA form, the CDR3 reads TGCAGCGTAAGGGACTACTCGGGGAACTATGGCTACACCTTC. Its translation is CSVRDYSGNYGYTF.

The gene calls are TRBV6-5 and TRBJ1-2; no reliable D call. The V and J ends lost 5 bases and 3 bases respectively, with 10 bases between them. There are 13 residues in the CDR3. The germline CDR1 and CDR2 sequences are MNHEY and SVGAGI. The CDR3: CASSIGSYYGYTF. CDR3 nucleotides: TGTGCCAGCAGTATCGGGAGCTACTATGGCTACACCTTC.

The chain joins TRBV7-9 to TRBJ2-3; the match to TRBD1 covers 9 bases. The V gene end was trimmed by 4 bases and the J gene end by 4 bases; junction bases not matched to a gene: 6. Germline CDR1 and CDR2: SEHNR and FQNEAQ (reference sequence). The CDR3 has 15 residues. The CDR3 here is CASSSGDRVADTQYF. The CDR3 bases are TGTGCCAGCAGCTCAGGGGACAGGGTAGCAGATACGCAGTATTTT.

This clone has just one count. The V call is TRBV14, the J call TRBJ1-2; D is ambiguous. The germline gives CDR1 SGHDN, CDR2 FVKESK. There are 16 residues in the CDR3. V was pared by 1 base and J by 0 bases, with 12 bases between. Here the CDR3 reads CASSQAPPSANYGYTF. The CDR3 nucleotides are TGTGCCAGCAGCCAAGCGCCCCCATCAGCTAACTATGGCTACACCTTC.

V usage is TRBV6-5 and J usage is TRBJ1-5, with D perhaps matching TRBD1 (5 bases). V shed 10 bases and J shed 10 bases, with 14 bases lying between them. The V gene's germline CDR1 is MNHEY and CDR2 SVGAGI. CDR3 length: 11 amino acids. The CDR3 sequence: CATPHRSPQHF. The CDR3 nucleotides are TGTGCCACCCCCCACAGGTCTCCCCAGCATTTT.

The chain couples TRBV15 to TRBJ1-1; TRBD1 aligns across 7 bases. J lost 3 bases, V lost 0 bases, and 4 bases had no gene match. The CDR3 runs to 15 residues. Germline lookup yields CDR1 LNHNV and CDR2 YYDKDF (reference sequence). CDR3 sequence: CATSRDLQGYTEAFF. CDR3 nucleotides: TGTGCCACCAGCAGAGATCTACAGGGGTACACTGAAGCTTTCTTT.

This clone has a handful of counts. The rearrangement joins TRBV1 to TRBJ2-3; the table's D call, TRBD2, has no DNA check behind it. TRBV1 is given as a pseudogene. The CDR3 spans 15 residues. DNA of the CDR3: TGCACCAGCAGCCAGGGGGACTTCTTCACAGATACGCAGTATTTT. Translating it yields CTSSQGDFFTDTQYF.

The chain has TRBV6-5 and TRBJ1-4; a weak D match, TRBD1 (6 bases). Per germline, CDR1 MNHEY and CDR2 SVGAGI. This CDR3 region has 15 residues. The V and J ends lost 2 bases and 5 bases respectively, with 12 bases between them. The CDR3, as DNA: TGTGCCAGCAGTTACGGACAGAGCCTAAATGAAAAACTGTTTTTT. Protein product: CASSYGQSLNEKLFF.

CDR3 sequence: CASSLAGGQGVDTQYF. The CDR3 DNA is TGTGCCAGCAGCTTAGCCGGGGGACAGGGAGTGGATACGCAGTATTTT. This chain links TRBV11-2 with TRBJ2-3; 9 bases are shared with TRBD1. Trimming took 1 base from V and 6 from J; bases not matched to a gene: 8. There are 16 residues in the CDR3. CDR1 and CDR2 (germline): SGHAT, FQNNGV.

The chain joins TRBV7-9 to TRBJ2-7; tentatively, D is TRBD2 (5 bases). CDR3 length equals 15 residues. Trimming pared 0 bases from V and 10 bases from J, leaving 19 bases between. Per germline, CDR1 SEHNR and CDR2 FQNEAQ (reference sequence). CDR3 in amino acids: CASSLASGYGALQYF. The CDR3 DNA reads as TGTGCCAGCAGCTTAGCATCGGGGTATGGAGCGTTACAGTACTTC.

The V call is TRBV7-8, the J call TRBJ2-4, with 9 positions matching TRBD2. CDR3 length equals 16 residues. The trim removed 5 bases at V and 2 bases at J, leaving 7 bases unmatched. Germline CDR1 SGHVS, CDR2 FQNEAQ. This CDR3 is CASSHLAGGTKNIQYF. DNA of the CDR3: TGTGCCAGCAGCCACCTGGCGGGGGGGACCAAAAACATTCAGTACTTC.

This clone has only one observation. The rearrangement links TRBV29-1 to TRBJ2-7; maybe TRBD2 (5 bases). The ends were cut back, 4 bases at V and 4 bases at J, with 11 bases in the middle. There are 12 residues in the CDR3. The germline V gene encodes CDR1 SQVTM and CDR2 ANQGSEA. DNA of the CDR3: TGCAGCGTTGGCAGGACTTCTTACGAGCAGTACTTC. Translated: CSVGRTSYEQYF.

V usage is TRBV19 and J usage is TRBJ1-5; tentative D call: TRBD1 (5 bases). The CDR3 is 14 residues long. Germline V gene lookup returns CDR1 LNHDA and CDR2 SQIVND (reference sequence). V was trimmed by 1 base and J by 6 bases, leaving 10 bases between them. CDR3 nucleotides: TGTGCCAGTAGTATAGTACGGCAGGGTCAGCCCCAGCATTTT. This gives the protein CASSIVRQGQPQHF.

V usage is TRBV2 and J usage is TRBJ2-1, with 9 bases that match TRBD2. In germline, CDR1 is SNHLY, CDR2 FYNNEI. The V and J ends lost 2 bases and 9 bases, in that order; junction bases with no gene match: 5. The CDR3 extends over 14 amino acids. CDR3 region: CASSESLTSGEQFF. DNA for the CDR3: TGTGCCAGCAGTGAAAGTCTGACTAGCGGTGAGCAGTTCTTC.

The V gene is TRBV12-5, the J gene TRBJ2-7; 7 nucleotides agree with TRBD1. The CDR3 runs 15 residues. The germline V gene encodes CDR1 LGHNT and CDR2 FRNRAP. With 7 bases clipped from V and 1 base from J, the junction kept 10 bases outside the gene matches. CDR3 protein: CASAPGQSMSYEQYF. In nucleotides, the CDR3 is TGTGCTAGTGCCCCGGGACAGAGTATGTCCTACGAGCAGTACTTC.